A selection of T cell receptor beta chains follows, all from one sample in a study of cytomegalovirus exposure and HLA in healthy donors. TCRdb keeps only in-frame clones here, not all; method: immunoSEQ multiplex PCR. The sample has 140,000 or so clones, 70% to 90% seen once. Sequencing used PBMCs. The receptors here all came from a woman between 25 and 40 years old in good health and CMV-seropositive. CDR3s include the opening cysteine and the closing phenylalanine or tryptophan. The order of the fields is CDR3 protein, CDR3 DNA, J gene, V gene, D gene. D genes are given only for firm matches.

CDR3: CASSVAGFSSGNTIYF
DNA: TGTGCCAGCAGCGTAGCAGGGTTTTCTTCTGGAAACACCATATATTTT
J: TRBJ1-3
V: TRBV9
D: .

CDR3: CASSVGQSNQPQHF
DNA: TGTGCCAGCAGCGTAGGACAGTCCAATCAGCCCCAGCATTTT
J: TRBJ1-5
V: TRBV9
D: .

CDR3: CASSSPPSPPDTQYF
DNA: TGTGCCAGCAGTAGCCCACCCTCCCCCCCAGATACGCAGTATTTT
J: TRBJ2-3
V: TRBV28
D: .

CDR3: CASSSGQGPQETQYF
DNA: TGTGCCAGCAGTTCAGGACAGGGACCACAGGAGACCCAGTACTTC
J: TRBJ2-5
V: TRBV6-6
D: TRBD1

CDR3: CASSPYPTSGMRPYEQYF
DNA: TGCGCCAGCAGCCCCTATCCGACTAGCGGGATGAGGCCCTACGAGCAGTACTTC
J: TRBJ2-7
V: TRBV4-1
D: TRBD2

CDR3: CASSRQGPDTQYF
DNA: TGTGCCAGCAGTCGACAGGGGCCAGATACGCAGTATTTT
J: TRBJ2-3
V: TRBV27
D: TRBD1

CDR3: CASNPGALNTEAFF
DNA: TGCGCCAGCAATCCAGGGGCTTTGAACACTGAAGCTTTCTTT
J: TRBJ1-1
V: TRBV5-1
D: .

CDR3: CASSLTGVEQYF
DNA: TGCGCCAGCAGCCTCACAGGAGTCGAGCAGTACTTC
J: TRBJ2-7
V: TRBV5-1
D: .

CDR3: CASRLDRGSGYTF
DNA: TGCGCCAGCAGGTTGGACAGGGGCTCGGGCTACACCTTC
J: TRBJ1-2
V: TRBV10-2
D: TRBD1

CDR3: CASSDLGTAQETQYF
DNA: TGTGCCAGCAGTGACCTCGGGACAGCTCAAGAGACCCAGTACTTC
J: TRBJ2-5
V: TRBV2
D: TRBD1

CDR3: CASSLDVAILETQYF
DNA: TGCGCCAGCAGCTTGGATGTAGCGATATTGGAGACCCAGTACTTC
J: TRBJ2-5
V: TRBV5-1
D: .